A single sample gave rise to the 29 T cell receptor beta chains below, sequenced in a study of technical replicates of blood from a handful of donors. Clones were read by immunoSEQ multiplex PCR, and TCRdb kept only the in-frame ones, dropping some. This sample has some 79,000 clones, with under 95% found just once. The source material was T cells isolated from PBMCs. The receptors originated from a human donor in good health.

The genes are TRBV7-8 and TRBJ1-5; 8 positions agree with TRBD1. This CDR3 is 15 amino acids long. Trimming cost V 2 bases and J 4 bases; bases outside gene matches: 4. From germline, CDR1 is SGHVS and CDR2 FQNEAQ. As DNA, the CDR3 is TGTGCCAGCAGCTTATGGACAGGGACGAATCAGCCCCAGCATTTT. Amino acid sequence: CASSLWTGTNQPQHF.

This clone was seen only once. This chain joins TRBV5-4 and TRBJ1-1, with D perhaps TRBD1 (6 bases). The ends were cut back, 2 bases at V and 5 bases at J, with 10 bases in the middle. The germline V gene encodes CDR1 SGHNT and CDR2 YYREEE (reference sequence). CDR3 size: 13 residues. CDR3 amino acids: CASSLDRTTEAFF. In DNA, the CDR3 is TGTGCCAGCAGCTTAGACAGGACTACTGAAGCTTTCTTT.

J is TRBJ1-5 and V is TRBV6-6, with D perhaps matching TRBD1 (6 bases). The CDR3 consists of 16 residues. CDR1 and CDR2 from the germline V gene are MNHNY and SVGAGI (reference sequence). Trimming took off 6 bases at V and 1 base at J, with 16 bases between the two ends. CDR3 DNA sequence: TGTGCCAGCAGCGATACCAGGGGTAGGAGCAATCAGCCCCAGCATTTT. Encoded protein: CASSDTRGRSNQPQHF.

The chain employs TRBV5-1 and TRBJ1-2, with 10 bases matching TRBD1. After removal of 3 bases from V and 8 bases from J, the junction contained 13 bases not matched to a gene. Germline CDR1 and CDR2: SGHRS and YFSETQ. The CDR3 loop spans 16 amino acids. CDR3 sequence (DNA): TGCGCCAGCAGCTCATTACCCGGACAGGGGGTACAAGGCTACACCTTC. It codes for CASSSLPGQGVQGYTF.

The chain is built from TRBV5-6 and TRBJ2-5, with D perhaps TRBD1 (6 bases). Germline-derived CDR1 and CDR2 are SGHDT and YYEEEE. The CDR3 is made up of 17 amino acids. Trimming stripped 0 bases from V and 9 bases from J, with 24 bases between. The CDR3 DNA is TGTGCCAGCAGCTTGGGGTCTTGGGGGCGGACAAGAGGGGCCCAGTACTTC. Translation gives CASSLGSWGRTRGAQYF.

This clone occurred once. V gene TRBV7-6 combines with J gene TRBJ2-1; 8 bases fit TRBD1. The CDR3 contains 15 residues. Germline CDR1 reads SGHVS; CDR2 reads FNYEAQ. Trimming at V came to 2 bases and at J to 5 bases, leaving 5 bases not matched to a gene. CDR3 DNA: TGTGCCAGCAGCTTATCGGGACAGGACCACAATGAGCAGTTCTTC. As protein: CASSLSGQDHNEQFF.

The chain is built from TRBV5-1 and TRBJ2-7; 7 positions agree with TRBD1. The germline V gene encodes CDR1 SGHRS and CDR2 YFSETQ. The CDR3 covers 15 residues. The V segment lost 3 bases and the J segment 5 bases; nucleotides outside the gene matches: 11. This CDR3 is CASSSLTGDGDEQYF. The DNA for the CDR3 is TGCGCCAGCAGCTCTTTAACAGGGGATGGGGACGAGCAGTACTTC.

The chain is built from TRBV4-1 and TRBJ2-7; 7 nucleotides align to TRBD2. CDR1 is MGHRA, CDR2 YSYEKL, per germline. J lost 6 bases, V lost 0 bases, and 11 bases had no gene match. The CDR3 is made up of 16 amino acids. CDR3: CASSQEPGGGFGEQYF. In DNA, the CDR3 is TGCGCCAGCAGCCAAGAGCCGGGAGGAGGATTCGGCGAGCAGTACTTC.

This rearrangement joins TRBV19 to TRBJ1-5, with 7 bases identical to TRBD1. Germline values: CDR1 LNHDA, CDR2 SQIVND (reference sequence). The CDR3 sequence is 15 residues long. The ends lost 3 bases at V and 3 bases at J; junction bases unmatched: 5. The CDR3 protein is CASSILTGPNQPQHF. In nucleotides, the CDR3 is TGTGCCAGTAGTATTCTGACAGGGCCCAATCAGCCCCAGCATTTT.

This sequence joins TRBV4-1 and TRBJ1-1; no reliable D call. The germline V and J ends were trimmed by 4 bases and 0 bases, with 12 bases remaining between them. From germline, CDR1 is MGHRA and CDR2 YSYEKL. The CDR3 sequence is 15 residues long. CDR3 amino acids: CASSPSREMNTEAFF. The DNA of the CDR3 is TGCGCCAGCAGCCCCTCGAGGGAAATGAACACTGAAGCTTTCTTT.

The sample holds one count of this clone. The chain couples TRBV2 to TRBJ1-3; no definite D call. Deletions cut 1 base from V and 7 bases from J, with 11 bases between. Germline V lookup: CDR1 SNHLY, CDR2 FYNNEI. The CDR3 is made up of 14 amino acids. CDR3 sequence (DNA): TGTGCCAGCAGTGAAGTAACTAGGGCTAACACCATATATTTT. It translates to CASSEVTRANTIYF.

The rearrangement links TRBV14 to TRBJ2-1; TRBD2 agrees at 13 bases. The CDR3 has 14 residues. V was pared by 5 bases and J by 9 bases, with 4 bases of the junction left unmatched. Germline V gene data show CDR1 as SGHDN and CDR2 as FVKESK. The CDR3 loop is CASSDWTSGSEQFF. CDR3 nucleotides: TGTGCCAGCAGCGATTGGACTAGCGGGAGTGAGCAGTTCTTC.

This chain joins TRBV27 and TRBJ1-4; D is possibly TRBD1 (5 bases). The germline V gene has CDR1 MNHEY and CDR2 SMNVEV (reference sequence). V was clipped by 7 bases and J by 6 bases, with 12 bases between them. The CDR3 has 13 amino acids. The CDR3 region is CASKPGGDEKLFF. The CDR3 DNA reads as TGTGCCAGCAAGCCTGGGGGGGATGAAAAACTGTTTTTT.

The gene calls are TRBV6-5 and TRBJ2-5; TRBD1 matches at 8 bases. In germline, CDR1 is MNHEY, CDR2 SVGAGI. J was trimmed by 4 bases and V by 6 bases; bases with no gene match: 10. This CDR3 region has 15 residues. DNA for the CDR3: TGTGCCAGCAGCCATAGAGACAGGGGAGGAGAGACCCAGTACTTC. This translates into CASSHRDRGGETQYF.

The rearrangement uses TRBV7-2 and TRBJ2-6; TRBD2 might be the D (5 bases). CDR1 and CDR2 from the germline V gene are SGHTA and FQGNSA. Deletions cut 5 bases from V and 1 base from J, with 18 bases between. The CDR3 consists of 18 residues. The CDR3 region is CASSPRITSLSGANVLTF. For the CDR3, the DNA is TGTGCCAGCAGCCCCAGAATAACTAGTCTTTCTGGGGCCAACGTCCTGACTTTC.

The chain employs TRBV18 and TRBJ2-2; 9 nucleotides agree with TRBD2. This CDR3 has 16 residues. The germline CDR1 and CDR2 sequences are KGHSH and LQKENI. V dropped 3 bases and J dropped 4; count of bases not matched to a gene: 6. The CDR3 here is CASSPIAGAGTGELFF. In nucleotides, the CDR3 is TGTGCCAGCTCACCCATAGCGGGAGCGGGCACCGGGGAGCTGTTTTTT.

The V gene is TRBV9, the J gene TRBJ1-3; D is ambiguous. CDR1 and CDR2 from the germline V gene are SGDLS and YYNGEE. The CDR3 runs 14 residues. V lost 4 bases, J lost 0 bases, and 8 bases lay in between. CDR3 sequence reads: CASSPTLSGNTIYF. CDR3 sequence (DNA): TGTGCCAGCAGCCCGACACTCTCTGGAAACACCATATATTTT.

The DNA for the CDR3 is TGTGCCAGCAGTGAACCGAGGGGGACCTACGAGCAGTACTTC. Translated: CASSEPRGTYEQYF. The chain combines TRBV28 with TRBJ2-7; tentative D call: TRBD1 (6 bases). Deletions cut 5 bases from V and 2 bases from J, with 13 bases between. Germline assignment: CDR1 MDHEN and CDR2 SYDVKM. The CDR3 has 14 amino acids.

The gene calls are TRBV5-1 and TRBJ2-2; D is ambiguous. Germline V gene data show CDR1 as SGHRS and CDR2 as YFSETQ. CDR3 length: 16 residues. V lost 3 bases and J lost 0, with 12 bases in between. The CDR3 loop reads CASSSPRDTNTGELFF. The CDR3 nucleotides are TGCGCCAGCAGCTCCCCGCGAGACACGAACACCGGGGAGCTGTTTTTT.

This chain links TRBV7-9 with TRBJ1-5; a possible D gene is TRBD1 (6 bases). CDR1 and CDR2 (germline): SEHNR, FQNEAQ (reference sequence). The V end was cut by 3 bases, the J end by 1 base, with 7 bases between. This CDR3 is built from 14 residues. The CDR3 DNA reads as TGTGCCAGCAGCTTTACAGGGAGCAATCAGCCCCAGCATTTT. Translated, it gives CASSFTGSNQPQHF.

The chain is built from TRBV5-1 and TRBJ2-7; TRBD1 aligns across 7 bases. Per germline, CDR1 SGHRS and CDR2 YFSETQ. V shed 0 bases, J shed 3 bases, and the junction held 3 bases outside the gene matches. The CDR3 is made up of 14 amino acids. The CDR3 DNA reads TGCGCCAGCAGCTTGGGCCAGGGGGACTACGAGCAGTACTTC. Protein: CASSLGQGDYEQYF.

This rearrangement joins TRBV29-1 to TRBJ2-7, with TRBD2 as a possible D gene (6 bases). V lost 0 bases, J lost 3 bases, and 15 bases lay in between. The CDR3 extends over 15 amino acids. Germline CDR1 SQVTM, CDR2 ANQGSEA. As DNA, the CDR3 is TGCAGCGTTGAAGATCGGTCCCGGGGGTACTACGAGCAGTACTTC. Its protein is CSVEDRSRGYYEQYF.

Points on this clone: The same CDR3 is also encoded by other DNA sequences in this sample. The rearrangement uses TRBV30 and TRBJ2-3; 12 nucleotides match TRBD2. The CDR3 runs 14 residues. Germline values: CDR1 GTSNPN, CDR2 SVGIG (reference sequence). After removal of 4 bases from V and 3 bases from J, the junction contained 2 bases not matched to a gene. The CDR3 region is CAWILAGGTDTQYF. CDR3 nucleotides: TGTGCCTGGATCCTAGCGGGGGGGACAGATACGCAGTATTTT.

The chain combines TRBV7-9 with TRBJ2-7; 7 nucleotides align to TRBD2. Germline loops: CDR1 SEHNR, CDR2 FQNEAQ (reference sequence). The CDR3 extends over 15 amino acids. J gave up 0 bases and V 5 bases, and 7 bases lay outside the gene matches. The CDR3 spells CASSPGGTISYEQYF. CDR3 DNA: TGTGCCAGCAGCCCCGGGGGGACTATCTCCTACGAGCAGTACTTC.

J is TRBJ2-3 and V is TRBV7-9; 8 nucleotides line up with TRBD1. J gave up 0 bases and V 5 bases, and 4 bases lay outside the gene matches. Germline V gene data show CDR1 as SEHNR and CDR2 as FQNEAQ (reference sequence). CDR3 length: 15 residues. The CDR3 is CASSLQGESTDTQYF. As DNA, the CDR3 is TGTGCCAGCAGCCTACAGGGGGAAAGCACAGATACGCAGTATTTT. Full variable domain (remainder filled in from reference TRBV7-9 and TRBJ2-3): DTGVSQNPRHKITKRGQNVTFRCDPISEHNRLYWYRQTLGQGPEFLTYFQNEAQLEKSRLLSDRFSAERPKGSFSTLEIQRTEQGDSAMYLCASSLQGESTDTQYFGPGTRLTVL.

J is TRBJ1-2 and V is TRBV30; 9 bases fit TRBD1. CDR3 length: 14 amino acids. The V gene's germline CDR1 is GTSNPN and CDR2 SVGIG (reference sequence). V gave up 2 bases and J gave up 1 base; unmatched junction bases: 2. The CDR3 coding sequence is TGTGCCTGGAGTTGGGACAGGGATAACTATGGCTACACCTTC. This codes for CAWSWDRDNYGYTF.

The sample holds one count of this clone. The chain uses TRBV14 and TRBJ2-4, with 9 nucleotides matching TRBD1. V lost 1 base, J lost 9 bases, and 10 bases stayed unmatched. Germline CDR1 reads SGHDN; CDR2 reads FVKESK. The CDR3 covers 16 residues. CDR3 region: CASSQVGQGSRAIQYF. CDR3 in DNA: TGTGCCAGCAGCCAAGTGGGACAGGGCTCCCGAGCCATTCAGTACTTC.

V usage is TRBV5-1 and J usage is TRBJ2-7, with 9 bases matching TRBD2. Germline V lookup: CDR1 SGHRS, CDR2 YFSETQ. V trimming: 0 bases; J trimming: 2 bases; junction bases outside the gene matches: 12. This CDR3 has 18 residues. The CDR3 is CASSLGASGMRTTYEQYF. Written as DNA, the CDR3 is TGCGCCAGCAGCTTGGGGGCTAGCGGGATGAGAACGACCTACGAGCAGTACTTC.

The rearrangement uses TRBV10-3 and TRBJ2-5; TRBD1 matches 9 bases. This CDR3 comprises 15 residues. Germline-derived CDR1 and CDR2 are ENHRY and SYGVKD. Trimming removed 5 bases from V and 4 bases from J; junction bases left unmatched: 8. The CDR3 nucleotides read TGTGCCATCAGTCGGTGGGACAGGGAGGGAGAGACCCAGTACTTC. Translated, it gives CAISRWDREGETQYF.